One and the same sample provided the 11 T cell receptor beta chains below, sequenced in a study of CD8+ T cells in alopecia areata. Reverse transcription of extracted RNA yielded cDNA, which provided the sequencing template. Repertoires were generated with immunoSEQ multiplex PCR, while TCRdb's copy carries only in-frame clones and drops some. The sample records 150,000 to 200,000 clones, 50% to 70% being singletons. Stated treatment: oral pan-JAK inhibitor, 5-10 mg twice daily. The source was CD4+ T cells sorted from blood, collected around week 50, from a patient treated with tofacitinib. The source is a human donor with alopecia areata.

As concerns this clone: This specimen includes other DNA sequences encoding the same CDR3. The DNA of the CDR3 is TGTGCCTGGAGTGGAGGGGGGAACACTGAAGCTTTCTTT. It is translated as CAWSGGGNTEAFF. This chain links TRBV30 with TRBJ1-1; the D gene is possibly TRBD1 (6 bases). V lost 1 base to trimming and J lost 1 base, with 7 bases between them. Germline V gene lookup returns CDR1 GTSNPN and CDR2 SVGIG (reference sequence). The CDR3 contains 13 residues. Full variable domain (missing parts from reference TRBV30 and TRBJ1-1): SQTIHQWPATLVQPVGSPLSLECTVEGTSNPNLYWYRQAAGRGLQLLFYSVGIGQISSEVPQNLSASRPQDRQFILSSKKLLLSDSGFYLCAWSGGGNTEAFFGQGTRLTVV.

This rearrangement joins TRBV7-9 to TRBJ1-6, with 7 bases aligning to TRBD1. The CDR3 loop spans 14 amino acids. The germline V gene has CDR1 SEHNR and CDR2 FQNEAQ (reference sequence). V was clipped by 3 bases and J by 7 bases; unmatched bases: 3. The CDR3 sequence: CASSFQGENSPLHF. The CDR3 DNA follows: TGTGCCAGCAGCTTTCAGGGGGAAAATTCACCCCTCCACTTT.

The V and J genes are TRBV29-1 and TRBJ1-1; no clear D. This CDR3 is built from 11 residues. Germline lookup yields CDR1 SQVTM and CDR2 ANQGSEA. V was trimmed by 7 bases and J by 4 bases, leaving 10 bases between them. The CDR3 spells CSGGASTEAFF. CDR3 nucleotide sequence: TGCAGCGGGGGTGCTAGCACTGAAGCTTTCTTT.

This chain connects TRBV7-9 to TRBJ2-1, with 10 bases aligning to TRBD2. J was trimmed by 7 bases and V by 5 bases; bases with no gene match: 8. Germline CDR1 is SEHNR and CDR2 is FQNEAQ (reference sequence). This CDR3 has 15 amino acids. The CDR3: CASSPQRGGSNEQFF. The CDR3 DNA reads TGTGCCAGCAGCCCACAGCGGGGGGGCTCGAATGAGCAGTTCTTC.

This chain uses TRBV6-1 with TRBJ1-2; D gene uncertain. This CDR3 contains 13 residues. Trimming stripped 10 bases from V and 4 bases from J, with 16 bases between. Germline assignment: CDR1 MNHNS and CDR2 SASEGT. Here the CDR3 reads CATITGVGYGYTF. The CDR3 coding sequence is TGTGCCACCATTACTGGGGTCGGCTATGGCTACACCTTC.

This clone showed up just a few times. This sequence joins TRBV29-1 and TRBJ1-1; D is ambiguous. Germline V gives CDR1 SQVTM, CDR2 ANQGSEA. V lost 4 bases and J 6 bases, leaving 18 bases between the germline ends. This CDR3 is built from 14 residues. CDR3 amino acids: CSVVIAALPSEAFF. Written as DNA, the CDR3 is TGCAGCGTTGTAATCGCGGCCTTACCCTCTGAAGCTTTCTTT.

J is TRBJ2-5 and V is TRBV4-3, with TRBD1 matching 11 bases. V shed 3 bases, J shed 8 bases, and the junction held 2 bases outside the gene matches. Germline V gives CDR1 LGHNA, CDR2 YSLEER. The CDR3 spans 13 residues. The CDR3 sequence: CASSQGQGDTQYF. The DNA of the CDR3 is TGCGCCAGCAGCCAGGGACAGGGGGATACCCAGTACTTC.

This clone was seen more than once but under ten times. This chain connects TRBV5-1 to TRBJ2-3; D not resolved. Trimming removed 4 bases at V and 6 bases at J, with 18 bases between. Germline lookup yields CDR1 SGHRS and CDR2 YFSETQ. The CDR3 is 15 residues long. The CDR3 reads CASSIGRRRSDTQYF. In DNA, the CDR3 is TGCGCCAGCAGCATCGGACGCCGAAGGTCGGATACGCAGTATTTT.

The rearrangement joins TRBV2 to TRBJ1-1; no reliable D call. The CDR3 sequence is 13 residues long. The V gene lost 1 base and the J gene lost 4 bases, with 7 bases spanning the gap. Germline V gene sequence: CDR1 SNHLY, CDR2 FYNNEI. DNA for the CDR3: TGTGCCAGCAGTGAAGTCGTGGGCACTGAAGCTTTCTTT. Translating gives CASSEVVGTEAFF.

This clone was seen a handful of times. The chain joins TRBV11-3 to TRBJ2-6; TRBD1 aligns across 8 bases. The CDR3 loop spans 20 amino acids. V shed 5 bases and J 0 bases; nucleotides not matched to a gene: 15. Germline loops: CDR1 SGHNT, CDR2 YENEEA. This chain's CDR3 is CASSPTGQATRISGANVLTF. In DNA, the CDR3 is TGTGCCAGCAGCCCTACGGGACAGGCCACCCGAATCTCTGGGGCCAACGTCCTGACTTTC.

J is TRBJ1-1 and V is TRBV29-1, with unresolved D. The ends were cut back, 6 bases at V and 3 bases at J, with 8 bases in the middle. Germline CDR1 SQVTM, CDR2 ANQGSEA. This CDR3 contains 11 residues. The chain's CDR3 is CSVAGHTEAFF. The CDR3 DNA sequence: TGCAGCGTCGCAGGTCACACTGAAGCTTTCTTT.